The clone carrying this TCR beta chain came up many times. The time point here: patch test 1, 2 weeks after DPC sensitization. Treatment: therapeutic diphenylcyclopropenone sensitization with weekly scalp DPC. Per the authors' pipeline: Between 23,224 and 690,600 TCRs appeared in each sample, and the median stood at 95,638. MiXCR, run by TCRdb on the RACE reads, gives a single entry per CDR3 protein. TCRdb's processing, not the authors' own work, is the source of the V and J calls. The profile shows about 70,000 distinct CDR3 sequences, approximately 9.4% of them singletons. The source of the sample is a study of human T cells and chemical hapten exposure. The CDR3 contains 15 residues. The germline V gene encodes CDR1 LGHNA and CDR2 YSLEER. With 1 base removed from V and 10 bases from J, the gap between germline ends came to 19 bases.

The V call is TRBV4-3, the J call TRBJ1-1; D is unclear. Specimen: whole blood, collected in connection with sensitization to the hapten diphenylcyclopropenone (DPC). This sequence was found in a woman aged 40 to 50 with alopecia areata. Some clones in this sample may be carry-over from other donors' samples. This CDR3 reads CASSQGDATIVRAFF. For the CDR3, the DNA is TGCGCCAGCAGCCAAGGAGACGCTACTATAGTCCGAGCTTTCTTT.